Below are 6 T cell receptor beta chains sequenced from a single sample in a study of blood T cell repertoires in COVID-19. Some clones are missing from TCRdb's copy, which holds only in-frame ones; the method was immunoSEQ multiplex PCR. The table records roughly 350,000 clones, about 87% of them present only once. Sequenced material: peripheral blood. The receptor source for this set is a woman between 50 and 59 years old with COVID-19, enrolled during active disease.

CDR3 DNA sequence: TGTGCCTGGGACAGGGATGGGTGGAACATTCAGTACTTC. Protein product: CAWDRDGWNIQYF. The genes are TRBV30 and TRBJ2-4; the match to TRBD1 covers 7 bases. Trimming cost V 5 bases and J 7 bases; bases outside gene matches: 8. CDR1 and CDR2 (germline): GTSNPN, SVGIG (reference sequence). The CDR3 sequence is 13 residues long.

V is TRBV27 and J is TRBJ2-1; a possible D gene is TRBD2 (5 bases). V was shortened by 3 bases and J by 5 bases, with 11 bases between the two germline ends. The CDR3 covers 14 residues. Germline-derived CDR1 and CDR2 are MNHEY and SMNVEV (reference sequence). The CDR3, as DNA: TGTGCCAGCAGTTTCCATGACTACAACAATGAGCAGTTCTTC. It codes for CASSFHDYNNEQFF.

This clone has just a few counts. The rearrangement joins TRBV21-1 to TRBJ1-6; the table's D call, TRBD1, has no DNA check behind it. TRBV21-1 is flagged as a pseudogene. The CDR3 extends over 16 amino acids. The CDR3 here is CASSMAPGQSNSPLHF. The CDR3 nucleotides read TGTGCCAGCAGCATGGCCCCGGGACAGTCTAATTCACCCCTCCACTTT.

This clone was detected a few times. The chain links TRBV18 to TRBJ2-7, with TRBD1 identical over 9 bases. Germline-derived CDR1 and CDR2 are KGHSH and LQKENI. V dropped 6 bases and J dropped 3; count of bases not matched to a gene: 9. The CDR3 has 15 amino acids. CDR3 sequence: CASSPTGTGNYEQYF. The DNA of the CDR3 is TGTGCCAGCTCTCCGACCGGGACAGGGAACTACGAGCAGTACTTC. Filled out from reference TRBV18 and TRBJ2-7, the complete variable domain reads NAGVMQNPRHLVRRRGQEARLRCSPMKGHSHVYWYRQLPEEGLKFMVYLQKENIIDESGMPKERFSAEFPKEGPSILRIQQVVRGDSAAYFCASSPTGTGNYEQYFGPGTRLTVT.

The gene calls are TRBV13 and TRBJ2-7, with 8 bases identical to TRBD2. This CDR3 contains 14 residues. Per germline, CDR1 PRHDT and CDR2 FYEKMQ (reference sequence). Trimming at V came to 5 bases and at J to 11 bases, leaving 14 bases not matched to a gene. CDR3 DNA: TGTGCCAGCAGCAAGGGGGAGCGGGAGACTAGTAAGTACTTC. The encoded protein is CASSKGERETSKYF. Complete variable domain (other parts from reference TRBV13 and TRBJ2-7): AAGVIQSPRHLIKEKRETATLKCYPIPRHDTVYWYQQGPGQDPQFLISFYEKMQSDKGSIPDRFSAQQFSDYHSELNMSSLELGDSALYFCASSKGERETSKYFGPGTRLTVT.

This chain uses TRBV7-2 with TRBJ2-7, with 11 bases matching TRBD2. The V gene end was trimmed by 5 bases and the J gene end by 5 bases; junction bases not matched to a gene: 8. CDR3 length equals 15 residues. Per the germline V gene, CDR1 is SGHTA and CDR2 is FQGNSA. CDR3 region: CASSRRLLAGDEQYF. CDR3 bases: TGTGCCAGCAGCCGGAGGCTACTAGCGGGGGACGAGCAGTACTTC.